The 30 T cell receptor beta chains in this list originate from one sample, sequenced in a study of T cells in Graves' hyperthyroidism and ophthalmopathy. The investigators amplified TCR beta CDR3 regions from RNA transcripts. HTBI primers were used for first-round RT-PCR of the TCR CDR3. TCRdb re-derived calls from the multiplex PCR reads in MiXCR, one entry per CDR3 protein. The sample yields about 710,000 distinct CDR3 sequences, about 15% seen once. The sample comprised blood. The origin of the receptors is a man aged 18-30 years with Graves' hyperthyroidism.

This clonotype was seen a single time. This may be a read error, as it is one base from a much larger clone. V is TRBV28 and J is TRBJ2-1, with 10 bases that match TRBD2. Germline CDR1 MDHEN, CDR2 SYDVKM. The CDR3 runs to 15 residues. CDR3 nucleotide sequence: TGTGCCAGCAGTTCTTTAGCGGGAGGAGTTAATGGGCAGTTCTTC. Its translation is CASSSLAGGVNGQFF.

The rearrangement joins TRBV28 to TRBJ2-5, with D hard to call. Between the trimmed V and J ends, which lost 4 bases and 2 bases, there was a span of 14 bases. The CDR3 has 15 residues. Germline-derived CDR1 and CDR2 are MDHEN and SYDVKM. The CDR3 is CASSWSSAAQETQYF. As DNA, the CDR3 is TGTGCCAGCAGTTGGTCCAGCGCGGCGCAAGAGACCCAGTACTTC.

The chain uses TRBV20-1 and TRBJ2-3, with 10 positions matching TRBD2. CDR1 DFQATT and CDR2 SNEGSKA come from the germline V gene (reference sequence). J was trimmed by 6 bases and V by 6 bases; bases with no gene match: 12. The CDR3 spans 15 residues. CDR3 loop: CSALLAGATRDTQYF. DNA of the CDR3: TGCAGTGCGCTCCTAGCGGGAGCCACCAGGGATACGCAGTATTTT.

The gene calls are TRBV11-3 and TRBJ2-1, with a tentative D call TRBD1 (6 bases). In germline, CDR1 is SGHNT, CDR2 YENEEA. This CDR3 is 17 amino acids long. Deletions cut 5 bases from V and 8 bases from J, with 25 bases between. The CDR3 sequence is CASSVGKRTVDSHEQFF. DNA of the CDR3: TGTGCCAGCAGCGTAGGAAAGAGGACAGTGGATAGCCATGAGCAGTTCTTC.

In DNA, the CDR3 is TGCAGTGCTAGAACCCCTCGCGGGCCCCCCTACGAGCAGTACTTC. This gives the protein CSARTPRGPPYEQYF. The chain combines TRBV20-1 with TRBJ2-7; tentative D call: TRBD2 (5 bases). The CDR3 loop spans 15 amino acids. CDR1 and CDR2 (germline): DFQATT, SNEGSKA (reference sequence). V gave up 2 bases and J gave up 2 bases, with 16 bases separating them.

This chain links TRBV5-8 with TRBJ2-5; 10 nucleotides align to TRBD2. The J segment lost 5 bases and the V segment lost 4 bases, leaving 8 bases of the junction unmatched. The germline V gene encodes CDR1 SGHTS and CDR2 YDEGEE. The CDR3 covers 15 residues. The CDR3 DNA sequence: TGTGCCAGCAGCCGGGGGCTAGCGGGAGATGAGACCCAGTACTTC. Protein sequence: CASSRGLAGDETQYF.

This chain uses TRBV6-1 with TRBJ2-7, with TRBD2 matching 8 bases. The CDR3 consists of 14 residues. V trimming: 4 bases; J trimming: 5 bases; junction bases outside the gene matches: 7. CDR1 and CDR2 from the germline V gene are MNHNS and SASEGT. CDR3 sequence: CASSATSGADEQYF. As DNA, the CDR3 is TGTGCCAGCAGTGCTACTAGCGGCGCGGACGAGCAGTACTTC.

The chain combines TRBV2 with TRBJ1-2; the D gene is possibly TRBD1 (6 bases). Germline V lookup: CDR1 SNHLY, CDR2 FYNNEI. This CDR3 comprises 14 residues. The V gene lost 1 base and the J gene lost 4 bases, with 10 bases spanning the gap. The CDR3 spells CASSEGGAGYGYTF. The CDR3 coding sequence is TGTGCCAGCAGTGAAGGGGGGGCGGGCTATGGCTACACCTTC.

This clonotype came up many times. The CDR3 spells CASSHSNYEQYF. The CDR3 coding sequence is TGTGCCAGCAGCCACTCTAACTACGAGCAGTACTTC. The chain employs TRBV7-2 and TRBJ2-7; D remains unclear. The ends were cut back, 5 bases at V and 3 bases at J, with 8 bases in the middle. The CDR3 has 12 residues. The germline CDR1 and CDR2 sequences are SGHTA and FQGNSA.

The chain links TRBV6-2 or TRBV6-3 to TRBJ2-1; the D call may be TRBD1 or TRBD2 (5 bases each). There are 13 residues in the CDR3. Germline lookup yields CDR1 MNHEY and CDR2 SVGEGT. V was clipped by 6 bases and J by 8 bases, with 14 bases between them. The CDR3 sequence: CASSPPGTDEQFF. The CDR3 DNA sequence: TGTGCCAGCAGCCCTCCCGGGACCGATGAGCAGTTCTTC.

The chain is built from TRBV7-9 and TRBJ2-2; possibly TRBD2 for D (7 bases). The CDR3 is made up of 16 amino acids. V dropped 5 bases and J dropped 4 bases, with 17 bases sitting between them. Looked up from germline, CDR1 is SEHNR and CDR2 is FQNEAQ (reference sequence). The CDR3 coding sequence is TGTGCCAGCAGCCGACGCCGGGGGGCCGGCACCGGGGAGCTGTTTTTT. Its protein product is CASSRRRGAGTGELFF.

This clonotype has at least ten counts. The gene calls are TRBV2 and TRBJ2-5, with D uncertain. The CDR3 contains 12 residues. In germline, CDR1 is SNHLY, CDR2 FYNNEI. Trimming stripped 4 bases from V and 2 bases from J, with 5 bases between. For the CDR3, the DNA is TGTGCCAGCAGTGTAGAGCAAGAGACCCAGTACTTC. Translated: CASSVEQETQYF.

The genes are TRBV30 and TRBJ2-2; the D is unclear. V lost 1 base, J lost 4 bases, and 13 bases lay in between. Germline CDR1 and CDR2: GTSNPN and SVGIG (reference sequence). The CDR3 is 15 residues long. CDR3 region: CAWSGRVGPTGELFF. The CDR3 region has the DNA TGTGCCTGGAGTGGCCGTGTGGGCCCCACCGGGGAGCTGTTTTTT.

The rearrangement links TRBV19 to TRBJ1-6; 7 positions agree with TRBD1. Germline V gene sequence: CDR1 LNHDA, CDR2 SQIVND (reference sequence). This CDR3 comprises 15 residues. Trimming cost V 2 bases and J 10 bases; bases outside gene matches: 8. CDR3 amino acids: CASSILDRIGSPLHF. The CDR3 DNA reads TGTGCCAGTAGTATATTGGACAGGATCGGGTCACCCCTCCACTTT.

The rearrangement uses TRBV28 and TRBJ2-1; D may be TRBD2 (7 bases). Germline V gene data show CDR1 as MDHEN and CDR2 as SYDVKM. V lost 6 bases and J 0 bases, leaving 18 bases between the germline ends. The CDR3 runs to 17 residues. The CDR3 DNA is TGTGCCAGCAGGGGGGGGGGCAGTCTAAGCTCCTACAATGAGCAGTTCTTC. This gives the protein CASRGGGSLSSYNEQFF.

This clonotype was detected many times. The rearrangement links TRBV7-8 to TRBJ2-7; no firm D call. This CDR3 has 13 residues. Trimming removed 4 bases at V and 3 bases at J, with 10 bases between. Germline CDR1 SGHVS, CDR2 FQNEAQ. The CDR3 nucleotides are TGTGCCAGCAGCTCCGCGCAGAACTACGAGCAGTACTTC. This sequence encodes CASSSAQNYEQYF.

The CDR3 region is CAISESIGGDQPQHF. Here the CDR3 DNA reads TGTGCCATCAGTGAGTCAATCGGGGGGGATCAGCCCCAGCATTTT. The chain links TRBV10-3 to TRBJ1-5; perhaps TRBD1 as D (5 bases). Germline V gene lookup returns CDR1 ENHRY and CDR2 SYGVKD. V was shortened by 0 bases and J by 5 bases, with 11 bases between the two germline ends. The length of the CDR3 is 15 residues.

DNA of the CDR3: TGCAGTGCTAGATCTGAGGGGAATAACCCTTATGGCTACACCTTC. Its translation is CSARSEGNNPYGYTF. The J gene is TRBJ1-2, the V gene TRBV20-1; D may be TRBD1 (5 bases). The CDR3 length is 15 residues. Deletions cut 2 bases from V and 5 bases from J, with 18 bases between. Per germline, CDR1 DFQATT and CDR2 SNEGSKA (reference sequence).

This clonotype has a count of ten or more. The rearrangement uses TRBV20-1 and TRBJ1-1, with D perhaps matching TRBD1 (5 bases). Looked up from germline, CDR1 is DFQATT and CDR2 is SNEGSKA (reference sequence). The CDR3 covers 14 residues. Trimming removed 1 base from V and 1 base from J, with 10 bases in between. The CDR3: CSARGQLGNTEAFF. DNA for the CDR3: TGCAGTGCTAGAGGACAGTTAGGGAACACTGAAGCTTTCTTT.

This clonotype was counted between two and nine times. The J gene is TRBJ2-3, the V gene TRBV5-4; D is possibly TRBD1 (6 bases). V was clipped by 4 bases and J by 5 bases, with 23 bases between them. The CDR3 consists of 17 residues. Germline CDR1 reads SGHNT; CDR2 reads YYREEE (reference sequence). CDR3 DNA: TGTGCCAGCAGCCGTCGTGATCTACAGGGTCCAGTAGATACGCAGTATTTT. Translation gives CASSRRDLQGPVDTQYF.

This clonotype has only a few counts. The J gene is TRBJ2-2, the V gene TRBV2; 12 positions match TRBD2. The germline gives CDR1 SNHLY, CDR2 FYNNEI. Unmatched junction bases numbered 20, after V lost 9 bases and J lost 3 bases. The CDR3 is 20 amino acids. In nucleotides, the CDR3 is TGTGCCAGTAGTAATCTTAGGACTAGCGGGAATCGGTTGGACACCGGGGAGCTGTTTTTT. This translates into CASSNLRTSGNRLDTGELFF.

The chain has TRBV24-1 and TRBJ2-5, with D hard to call. Per the germline V gene, CDR1 is KGHDR and CDR2 is SFDVKD. The germline V and J ends were trimmed by 6 bases and 1 base, with 14 bases remaining between them. CDR3 size: 15 residues. CDR3 coding DNA: TGTGCCACCAGTAGGAGAGGTGATACCCAAGAGACCCAGTACTTC. Translating it yields CATSRRGDTQETQYF.

The genes are TRBV7-9 and TRBJ2-3; D is perhaps TRBD2 (5 bases). The germline V gene has CDR1 SEHNR and CDR2 FQNEAQ (reference sequence). This CDR3 is 12 amino acids long. CDR3 residues: CVYGEQTDTQYF. In DNA, the CDR3 is TGTGTCTACGGGGAACAGACAGATACGCAGTATTTT.

This clonotype came up many times. The chain has TRBV7-2 and TRBJ2-3, with 7 bases lining up with TRBD1. Per the germline V gene, CDR1 is SGHTA and CDR2 is FQGNSA. The CDR3 contains 13 residues. J was trimmed by 7 bases and V by 2 bases; bases with no gene match: 3. The CDR3 DNA sequence: TGTGCCAGCAGCTTATGGGACAGAAATACGCAGTATTTT. This encodes CASSLWDRNTQYF. The full variable domain, with the rest looked up from reference TRBV7-2 and TRBJ2-3, is GAGVSQSPSNKVTEKGKDVELRCDPISGHTALYWYRQSLGQGLEFLIYFQGNSAPDKSGLPSDRFSAERTGGSVSTLTIQRTQQEDSAVYLCASSLWDRNTQYFGPGTRLTVL.

Only a few counts were recorded for this clonotype. The chain couples TRBV29-1 to TRBJ2-7; 7 nucleotides align to TRBD1. Germline V gives CDR1 SQVTM, CDR2 ANQGSEA. The J segment lost 0 bases and the V segment lost 5 bases, leaving 10 bases of the junction unmatched. The CDR3 extends over 15 amino acids. CDR3 protein: CSVTLPTGSSYEQYF. CDR3 nucleotides: TGCAGCGTTACACTCCCGACAGGGTCCTCCTACGAGCAGTACTTC.

This clonotype was picked up many times. The chain has TRBV2 and TRBJ1-2; D gene unclear. The V end lost 3 bases, the J end lost 4 bases, and 6 bases lay between the germline ends. Germline loops: CDR1 SNHLY, CDR2 FYNNEI. This CDR3 region has 12 residues. CDR3 nucleotide sequence: TGTGCCAGCAGTGACCTCCCCTATGGCTACACCTTC. Its translation: CASSDLPYGYTF.

This clonotype appeared a few times. The V and J genes are TRBV19 and TRBJ2-1, with D possibly TRBD2 on 5 matching bases. V was cut by 3 bases and J by 5 bases, with 11 bases left in between. The CDR3 consists of 14 residues. The germline CDR1 and CDR2 sequences are LNHDA and SQIVND (reference sequence). The CDR3 nucleotides read TGTGCCAGTAGTATCCGGGAAGTCCACAATGAGCAGTTCTTC. Translating gives CASSIREVHNEQFF.

In its sample, this clonotype was seen many times. The chain has TRBV28 and TRBJ2-1; D might be TRBD1 or TRBD2, each matching 5 bases. The V gene lost 7 bases and the J gene lost 5 bases, with 18 bases spanning the gap. The CDR3 totals 15 residues. CDR1 MDHEN and CDR2 SYDVKM come from the germline V gene. The DNA for the CDR3 is TGTGCCAGCACCAGCTTGGGGACCAGCAACAATGAGCAGTTCTTC. Protein sequence: CASTSLGTSNNEQFF.

This clonotype was found many times. The chain has TRBV2 and TRBJ1-5; no firm D call. The CDR3 runs 14 residues. With 5 bases removed from V and 9 bases from J, the gap between germline ends came to 17 bases. CDR1 and CDR2 from the germline V gene are SNHLY and FYNNEI. The CDR3 DNA reads TGTGCCAGCAGTCCGGAGGGAGTCAGTCGGCCCCAGCATTTT. Translated, it gives CASSPEGVSRPQHF. The entire variable domain, with the rest obtained from reference TRBV2 and TRBJ1-5, is as follows: EPEVTQTPSHQVTQMGQEVILRCVPISNHLYFYWYRQILGQKVEFLVSFYNNEISEKSEIFDDQFSVERPDGSNFTLKIRSTKLEDSAMYFCASSPEGVSRPQHFGDGTRLSIL.

V gene TRBV28 combines with J gene TRBJ2-7, with TRBD1 identical over 9 bases. The germline V gene has CDR1 MDHEN and CDR2 SYDVKM. Trimming removed 3 bases from V and 3 bases from J; junction bases left unmatched: 6. The CDR3 extends over 15 amino acids. In nucleotides, the CDR3 is TGTGCCAGCAGTTTTATGACAGGGGGGGACTACGAGCAGTACTTC. Translated, it gives CASSFMTGGDYEQYF.